Below, one T cell receptor (beta chain) is given with its context. What it binds is not known. This record belongs to a study of vaccination and CD4 T cells after COVID-19. About the study: Overlapping spike peptides of SARS-CoV-2, HCoV-NL63, HCoV-OC43 and HCoV-229E stimulated the cells.

Treatment: roughly 10-day PBMC culture with coronavirus spike peptide pools or control peptides (ViraFEST assay). When 10 to 11 days of culture had elapsed, CD4+ T cells were isolated by negative selection. Cultured CD4+ T-cell DNA underwent Oncomine TCR Beta short-read sequencing. From the PCR reads, TCRdb called clonotypes with MiXCR, one entry per CDR3 protein. The sample lists about 24,000 distinct CDR3 sequences, around 45% seen once, with roughly 6.1% in the top ten. The source material was CD4+ T cells from blood, cultured in vitro. This clonotype was sampled from a human donor who had recovered from COVID-19.

The CDR3 DNA is TGTGCCAGCAGCTTAACGGCGCCAGATACGCAGTATTTT. Translated, it gives CASSLTAPDTQYF. This sequence joins TRBV7-3 and TRBJ2-3; D unclear. Trimming took off 0 bases at V and 4 bases at J, with 5 bases between the two ends. Per the germline V gene, CDR1 is SGHTA and CDR2 is FQGTGA. This CDR3 spans 13 amino acids.